This TCR beta chain was captured in a study of human T cells and chemical hapten exposure. On the study more broadly: Small pooled library volume differences chiefly drove per-sample TCR yield variation.

Trimming took off 2 bases at V and 0 bases at J, with 17 bases between the two ends. This CDR3 is 18 amino acids long. Germline V gene sequence: CDR1 MNHNY, CDR2 SVGAGI (reference sequence). Single cDNA molecules in the library carried unique molecular identifiers attached during preparation. In the original processing: There were a median of around 96,000 TCRs per sample, with a range from roughly 20,000 to 700,000. Using its own MiXCR run on the 5' RACE reads, TCRdb lists one record per CDR3 protein. The V and J calls were not made by the authors but by TCRdb's processing. The data show approximately 150,000 distinct CDR3 sequences, 4.1% seen once. This clonotype has at least ten counts. Antigen unknown. Someone pulled total RNA out of unfractionated whole blood. Findings of the study overall: Counts of TCRs above 1 in 1000 frequency stayed unchanged with DPC sensitization.

V usage is TRBV6-6 and J usage is TRBJ2-4, with D possibly being TRBD1 (5 bases). The sequence derives from a female donor in good health. As DNA, the CDR3 is TGTGCCAGCAGTTACCTACCCCACGGACACCTAGCCAAAAACATTCAGTACTTC. Its protein product is CASSYLPHGHLAKNIQYF.